The sequence of this TCR beta chain was determined in a study of cytomegalovirus exposure and HLA in healthy donors. In the study overall: The same platform used for the approximately 700 first-cohort repertoires was also used for the 120 validation repertoires, as a later analysis reported. Study findings and constraints: Many donors carried some public TCRs, although rarity characterized most TCR sequences. Cytomegalovirus-associated TCR beta chains were listed, numbering some 170.

The roughly 120-subject validation cohort, separate from the approximately 640-subject first cohort, included the donors. Turning to this clone: Its antigen is unknown.

Method: immunoSEQ multiplex PCR; TCRdb's copy keeps in-frame clones and lacks some. The sample holds 55,000 to 65,000 clones, about 95% seen once. Per the germline V gene, CDR1 is MGHRA and CDR2 is YSYEKL. The CDR3 is 18 amino acids. The ends lost 0 bases at V and 5 bases at J; junction bases unmatched: 15. The sample comprised PBMCs. This TCR was sampled from a woman aged 18 to 35 in good health and CMV-seropositive. V gene TRBV4-1 combines with J gene TRBJ2-5; 7 nucleotides agree with TRBD2. The chain's CDR3 is CASSQDGYPSGLGETQYF. CDR3 nucleotide sequence: TGCGCCAGCAGCCAAGATGGGTATCCTAGCGGATTAGGGGAGACCCAGTACTTC.